The 21 T cell receptor beta chains listed next were all sequenced from one sample in a study of cytomegalovirus exposure and HLA in healthy donors (dated by TCRdb to about 2017). The receptor library was made with the immunoSEQ multiplex PCR assay. For the multiplex PCR, a mixture combining 60 forward primers for TCR Vbeta segments and 13 reverse primers for TCR Jbeta segments was used. TCRdb took this table from immuneACCESS and kept in-frame rearrangements with V and J called. Such tables lack part of the clones; where checked against another copy, unresolved V genes explain under half of the gap, and the rest is unexplained. For this sample, the table gives about 140,000 clones. The ten largest clones take up around 2.4% of the sample. The sample taken for sequencing was PBMCs. All receptors derive from a woman between 18 and 29 years old in good health and CMV-seronegative.

The chain couples TRBV7-2 to TRBJ2-1; TRBD2 matches 9 bases. The CDR3 extends over 16 amino acids. Germline CDR1 is SGHTA and CDR2 is FQGNSA. The junction had 6 bases not matched to a gene; V was cut back by 5 bases and J by 1 base. The CDR3 coding sequence is TGTGCCAGCAGCAAAAGACTAGCGGATTCCTACAATGAGCAGTTCTTC. Its translation is CASSKRLADSYNEQFF.

This chain uses TRBV6-1 with TRBJ1-4, with TRBD1 identical over 7 bases. Trimming removed 3 bases from V and 6 bases from J; junction bases left unmatched: 10. Per germline, CDR1 MNHNS and CDR2 SASEGT. CDR3 length: 16 amino acids. The CDR3 region has the DNA TGTGCCAGCAGTGATTTACAGGGGACGGGACATGAAAAACTGTTTTTT. This encodes CASSDLQGTGHEKLFF.

This chain connects TRBV4-1 to TRBJ1-2; 7 bases map to TRBD1. The CDR3 has 16 residues. CDR1 is MGHRA and CDR2 is YSYEKL in the germline V gene. The V and J ends lost 4 bases and 0 bases, in that order; junction bases with no gene match: 8. The CDR3 here is CASSLTGPIANYGYTF. As DNA, the CDR3 is TGCGCCAGCAGCCTGACAGGGCCGATAGCTAACTATGGCTACACCTTC.

The chain is built from TRBV7-9 and TRBJ1-4; D gene unclear. V dropped 0 bases and J dropped 7 bases, with 9 bases sitting between them. The length of the CDR3 is 14 residues. Germline CDR1 is SEHNR and CDR2 is FQNEAQ (reference sequence). DNA for the CDR3: TGTGCCAGCAGCTTAGCCGGAGGAAGTGAAAAACTGTTTTTT. Translated: CASSLAGGSEKLFF.

The chain combines TRBV30 with TRBJ1-1, with D hard to call. Trimming left V 5 bases short and J 7 bases short, with 11 bases between. The CDR3 is 11 amino acids. Germline values: CDR1 GTSNPN, CDR2 SVGIG (reference sequence). The CDR3 reads CAWGAIYEAFF. In nucleotides, the CDR3 is TGTGCCTGGGGAGCCATCTATGAAGCTTTCTTT.

The rearrangement joins TRBV5-6 to TRBJ1-1; D gene unclear. Per germline, CDR1 SGHDT and CDR2 YYEEEE. Trimming removed 1 base from V and 1 base from J, with 11 bases in between. This CDR3 comprises 15 residues. CDR3 DNA: TGTGCCAGCAGCTTGCCCTTTTCGAGGAACACTGAAGCTTTCTTT. Its translation is CASSLPFSRNTEAFF.

This chain connects TRBV19 to TRBJ2-1; TRBD2 matches at 8 bases. The CDR3 runs to 16 residues. CDR1 is LNHDA and CDR2 is SQIVND in the germline V gene (reference sequence). Unmatched junction bases numbered 14, after V lost 5 bases and J lost 8 bases. The CDR3, as DNA: TGTGCCAGTAGTGCCCCCGGGGGGGGGAGGTTTCATGAGCAGTTCTTC. It translates to CASSAPGGGRFHEQFF.

V is TRBV27 and J is TRBJ2-5, with 8 nucleotides matching TRBD1. V shed 4 bases, J shed 2 bases, and the junction held 6 bases outside the gene matches. There are 15 residues in the CDR3. CDR1 is MNHEY and CDR2 is SMNVEV in the germline V gene (reference sequence). CDR3 bases: TGTGCCAGCAGTTGGTACAGGGGGTTACAAGAGACCCAGTACTTC. It yields the protein CASSWYRGLQETQYF.

V is TRBV5-5 and J is TRBJ1-1; D remains ambiguous. CDR3 length: 14 amino acids. Germline CDR1 is SGHKS and CDR2 is YYEKEE (reference sequence). Deletions cut 2 bases from V and 2 bases from J, with 10 bases between. The CDR3 DNA sequence: TGTGCCAGCAGCTTATTCCTTACTAACACTGAAGCTTTCTTT. It translates to CASSLFLTNTEAFF.

CDR3 residues: CASRVSGSGYNEQFF. The DNA for the CDR3 is TGTGCCAGCAGGGTAAGCGGGAGTGGCTACAATGAGCAGTTCTTC. V is TRBV2 and J is TRBJ2-1; TRBD2 aligns across 8 bases. There are 15 residues in the CDR3. The germline V gene encodes CDR1 SNHLY and CDR2 FYNNEI. V shed 6 bases and J 3 bases; nucleotides not matched to a gene: 7.

This rearrangement joins TRBV5-1 to TRBJ2-7, with 7 bases lining up with TRBD1. Germline CDR1 SGHRS, CDR2 YFSETQ. J lost 4 bases, V lost 3 bases, and 4 bases had no gene match. This CDR3 region has 13 residues. The CDR3 DNA is TGCGCCAGCAGCTGGGACAGCAGATACGAGCAGTACTTC. Its protein product is CASSWDSRYEQYF.

CDR3 bases: TGCAGCGTCGCTCGACAGGACCGAGAGCAGTACTTC. It codes for CSVARQDREQYF. J is TRBJ2-7 and V is TRBV29-1, with D perhaps matching TRBD1 (6 bases). V lost 6 bases and J lost 7, with 16 bases in between. The CDR3 contains 12 residues. Germline CDR1 SQVTM, CDR2 ANQGSEA.

The chain carries TRBV5-1 and TRBJ2-2; D remains unclear. Germline V gives CDR1 SGHRS, CDR2 YFSETQ. V lost 2 bases and J lost 0, with 5 bases in between. The CDR3 loop spans 14 amino acids. This CDR3 is CASSLTTNTGELFF. In nucleotides, the CDR3 is TGCGCCAGCAGCTTAACAACGAACACCGGGGAGCTGTTTTTT.

The J gene is TRBJ2-7, the V gene TRBV9, with D perhaps matching TRBD1 (6 bases). Trimming cost V 3 bases and J 3 bases, with 16 bases left between them. CDR1 SGDLS and CDR2 YYNGEE come from the germline V gene. The CDR3 has 15 amino acids. The DNA for the CDR3 is TGTGCCAGCAGCGAGACCGGGACACCGGACTACGAGCAGTACTTC. It encodes CASSETGTPDYEQYF.

This chain links TRBV5-6 with TRBJ1-5, with D uncertain. V lost 2 bases and J 8 bases, leaving 8 bases between the germline ends. The germline V gene has CDR1 SGHDT and CDR2 YYEEEE. CDR3 size: 12 residues. The CDR3 DNA sequence: TGTGCCAGCAGCTTCGGTCCCAAGCCCCAGCATTTT. The encoded protein is CASSFGPKPQHF.

The V call is TRBV19, the J call TRBJ2-1; 13 positions match TRBD2. The CDR3 loop spans 18 amino acids. Germline V gene data show CDR1 as LNHDA and CDR2 as SQIVND (reference sequence). J lost 0 bases, V lost 5 bases, and 7 bases had no gene match. The DNA of the CDR3 is TGTGCCAGTAGTTCCCCGCGGACTAGCGGGAGCTCCTACAATGAGCAGTTCTTC. It encodes CASSSPRTSGSSYNEQFF.

V and J are TRBV6-5 and TRBJ1-1; 7 nucleotides align to TRBD1. Germline V CDR1 and CDR2: MNHEY, SVGAGI. The junction had 3 bases not matched to a gene; V was cut back by 4 bases and J by 1 base. The CDR3 consists of 14 residues. This CDR3 reads CASSSTGRNTEAFF. In DNA, the CDR3 is TGTGCCAGCAGTTCGACAGGGAGGAACACTGAAGCTTTCTTT.

V is TRBV29-1 and J is TRBJ2-7, with 12 bases that match TRBD2. The CDR3 extends over 13 amino acids. Germline trimming cut 6 bases from V and 6 bases from J; bases unmatched to any gene: 6. The V gene's germline CDR1 is SQVTM and CDR2 ANQGSEA. The CDR3: CSVRLAGEGEQYF. CDR3 bases: TGCAGCGTCCGACTAGCGGGAGAGGGCGAGCAGTACTTC.

This chain uses TRBV28 with TRBJ2-1; TRBD2 might be the D (5 bases). Germline loops: CDR1 MDHEN, CDR2 SYDVKM. V was pared by 7 bases and J by 3 bases, with 16 bases between. This CDR3 has 15 amino acids. CDR3 protein: CASKLGPGNYNEQFF. As DNA, the CDR3 is TGTGCCAGCAAATTAGGTCCCGGGAACTACAATGAGCAGTTCTTC.

The chain links TRBV27 to TRBJ2-3; TRBD2 aligns across 8 bases. The J segment lost 2 bases and the V segment lost 4 bases, leaving 8 bases of the junction unmatched. In germline, CDR1 is MNHEY, CDR2 SMNVEV (reference sequence). The CDR3 is 16 residues long. The CDR3 spells CASSSEGLAYTDTQYF. The CDR3 DNA reads TGTGCCAGCAGTTCCGAAGGACTAGCCTACACAGATACGCAGTATTTT.

Details on this clone: The junction departs from germline at one end; a sequencing error may be responsible. Distinct nucleotide sequences in the sample also encode this CDR3. The gene calls are TRBV5-6 and TRBJ1-1; the D gene is possibly TRBD1 (5 bases). The CDR3 length is 15 residues. The germline V gene encodes CDR1 SGHDT and CDR2 YYEEEE. As DNA, the CDR3 is TGTGCCAGCAGCTTGGCCCCAGGGCAGGGCACTGAAGCTTTCTTC. This gives the protein CASSLAPGQGTEAFF.